The present entry profiles one T cell receptor beta chain with its context. What it binds is not known. From germline, CDR1 is LNHDA and CDR2 SQIVND (reference sequence). V lost 6 bases to trimming and J lost 5 bases, with 10 bases between them. The CDR3 consists of 12 residues. This entry is derived from a study of T cell responses to AZD1222 COVID-19 vaccine. Generated by immunoSEQ multiplex PCR, the TCRdb table keeps only in-frame clones and is missing some. The profile shows some 200,000 clones, approximately 89% of them singletons. General observations from the study: Targeting of unmutated variant regions was reportedly seen in nearly half of spike-specific TCRs. Only five or six people who got AZD1222 tested seropositive at baseline. Vaccine-associated CD4 TCRs spanned spike, dominant at 160-218 and 743-854. Clonal diversity may have been underestimated, and the donors were mostly white British, with more females than males.

The sequences come from peripheral blood, collected 28 days after the second AZD1222 dose. The rearrangement links TRBV19 to TRBJ1-1; maybe TRBD1 (5 bases). The TCR comes from an adult who received the AZD1222 COVID-19 vaccine. CDR3: CASRVGETEAFF. The CDR3 DNA reads TGTGCCAGTAGAGTAGGGGAAACTGAAGCTTTCTTT.